These 20 T cell receptor beta chains share one sample of origin, sequenced in a study of shared clonotypes between healthy human individuals. The assay was immunoSEQ multiplex PCR, and TCRdb's table has in-frame clones only and misses some. The sample holds 2 million to 2.5 million clones, approximately 95% seen once. Sequencing used naive CD4+ T cells from PBMCs. Subset reported: CD45RA+ positively selected. The receptor source for this set is a man aged 18 to 29 in good health. Some clones in this sample may be carry-over from other donors' samples.

This chain connects TRBV5-1 to TRBJ1-1; D is unresolved. The CDR3 is 14 residues long. V dropped 3 bases and J dropped 3 bases, with 12 bases sitting between them. Germline lookup yields CDR1 SGHRS and CDR2 YFSETQ. In DNA, the CDR3 is TGCGCCAGCAGCTGGTCCGAAGGCGACACTGAAGCTTTCTTT. Translated, it gives CASSWSEGDTEAFF. Looking up the rest from reference TRBV5-1 and TRBJ1-1 gives the full variable domain: KAGVTQTPRYLIKTRGQQVTLSCSPISGHRSVSWYQQTPGQGLQFLFEYFSETQRNKGNFPGRFSGRQFSNSRSEMNVSTLELGDSALYLCASSWSEGDTEAFFGQGTRLTVV.

The V call is TRBV18, the J call TRBJ1-1; tentative D call: TRBD1 (5 bases). The CDR3 has 14 amino acids. Deletions cut 2 bases from V and 5 bases from J, with 12 bases between. Germline V CDR1 and CDR2: KGHSH, LQKENI. The CDR3 sequence: CASSPSDGGTEAFF. The CDR3 DNA follows: TGTGCCAGCTCACCATCCGACGGGGGGACTGAAGCTTTCTTT.

The chain recombines TRBV13 with TRBJ2-3, with D tentatively TRBD1 or TRBD2 (6 bases each). Germline lookup yields CDR1 PRHDT and CDR2 FYEKMQ (reference sequence). Deletions cut 3 bases from V and 6 bases from J, with 16 bases between. The CDR3 consists of 15 residues. The CDR3 nucleotides read TGTGCCAGCAGCTTGGGTTATAGGGGGGTGGATACGCAGTATTTT. Protein sequence: CASSLGYRGVDTQYF.

The J gene is TRBJ2-3, the V gene TRBV7-2; 7 bases agree with TRBD2. The ends lost 5 bases at V and 6 bases at J; junction bases unmatched: 11. From germline, CDR1 is SGHTA and CDR2 FQGNSA. CDR3 size: 15 residues. DNA for the CDR3: TGTGCCAGCAGCCGGGACTACCTAAATGTGGATACGCAGTATTTT. The encoded protein is CASSRDYLNVDTQYF.

This rearrangement joins TRBV7-3 to TRBJ1-3; D gene unclear. V was trimmed by 5 bases and J by 2 bases, leaving 7 bases between them. Germline V gives CDR1 SGHTA, CDR2 FQGTGA. This CDR3 contains 13 residues. DNA for the CDR3: TGTGCCAGCAGCACCGGGACTGGAAACACCATATATTTT. Amino acid sequence: CASSTGTGNTIYF.

The J gene is TRBJ2-3, the V gene TRBV7-6; TRBD2 is a possible D gene (5 bases). The CDR3 is 15 residues long. The germline CDR1 and CDR2 sequences are SGHVS and FNYEAQ. V shed 0 bases and J shed 4 bases, with 11 bases lying between them. DNA of the CDR3: TGTGCCAGCAGCTTAGCGGGAGCTTTGGCAGATACGCAGTATTTT. Its translation: CASSLAGALADTQYF.

V and J are TRBV5-4 and TRBJ1-6; 10 positions agree with TRBD1. Germline V gene data show CDR1 as SGHNT and CDR2 as YYREEE (reference sequence). Losses at the gene ends were 8 bases for V and 10 bases for J; bases not matched to a gene: 6. This CDR3 has 13 residues. In DNA, the CDR3 is TGTGCCAGTGTCCGGGACAGGGGATCACCCCTCCACTTT. It specifies CASVRDRGSPLHF.

The V call is TRBV7-2, the J call TRBJ2-1; TRBD2 aligns across 7 bases. CDR1 is SGHTA, CDR2 FQGNSA, per germline. The CDR3 is 15 residues long. After removal of 5 bases from V and 3 bases from J, the junction contained 7 bases not matched to a gene. DNA for the CDR3: TGTGCCAGCAGCCCCGTAGCGGGCTACTACAATGAGCAGTTCTTC. As protein: CASSPVAGYYNEQFF.

This clone has just a few counts. Other DNA sequences from this sample encode an identical CDR3 as well. The chain carries TRBV18 and TRBJ1-3, with D perhaps matching TRBD1 (6 bases). The CDR3 runs 15 residues. V gave up 3 bases and J gave up 0 bases, with 9 bases separating them. CDR1 is KGHSH, CDR2 LQKENI, per germline. CDR3 DNA sequence: TGTGCCAGCTCACCCACAGGGAACTCTGGAAACACCATATATTTT. It codes for CASSPTGNSGNTIYF. The whole variable domain, filled in from reference TRBV18 and TRBJ1-3, reads NAGVMQNPRHLVRRRGQEARLRCSPMKGHSHVYWYRQLPEEGLKFMVYLQKENIIDESGMPKERFSAEFPKEGPSILRIQQVVRGDSAAYFCASSPTGNSGNTIYFGEGSWLTVV.

The chain recombines TRBV6-1 with TRBJ2-2; no clear D gene. V was clipped by 7 bases and J by 3 bases, with 3 bases between them. Germline V gene sequence: CDR1 MNHNS, CDR2 SASEGT. This CDR3 is built from 11 residues. CDR3 amino acids: CASTYTGELFF. CDR3 bases: TGTGCCAGCACTTACACCGGGGAGCTGTTTTTT.

The chain uses TRBV21-1 and TRBJ2-7. TRBV21-1 is assigned pseudogene status. This CDR3 is built from 15 residues. The CDR3 DNA follows: TGTGCCAGCAGCAAACCGGGACGGAATGACTACGAGCAGTACTTC. Protein sequence: CASSKPGRNDYEQYF.

This chain links TRBV27 with TRBJ1-2; TRBD1 might be the D (6 bases). CDR3 length: 16 amino acids. CDR1 is MNHEY and CDR2 is SMNVEV in the germline V gene (reference sequence). V shed 0 bases and J shed 3 bases, with 14 bases lying between them. The CDR3 here is CASSLSRGGFDYGYTF. CDR3 nucleotide sequence: TGTGCCAGCAGTTTATCCCGAGGGGGATTTGACTATGGCTACACCTTC.

The V call is TRBV19, the J call TRBJ1-1; 7 nucleotides line up with TRBD1. CDR1 LNHDA and CDR2 SQIVND come from the germline V gene (reference sequence). The CDR3 is made up of 15 amino acids. V shed 6 bases and J 0 bases; nucleotides not matched to a gene: 7. The CDR3 protein is CASSREGALNTEAFF. Here the CDR3 DNA reads TGTGCCAGTAGCCGGGAGGGGGCGTTGAACACTGAAGCTTTCTTT.

The V call is TRBV2, the J call TRBJ2-7; TRBD2 matches at 9 bases. Germline V gives CDR1 SNHLY, CDR2 FYNNEI. J was trimmed by 0 bases and V by 10 bases; bases with no gene match: 10. The CDR3 length is 15 residues. CDR3 nucleotides: TGTGCCACCTCCGGCGGGAGGGCGAGCTCCTACGAGCAGTACTTC. Translated, it gives CATSGGRASSYEQYF.

J is TRBJ2-1 and V is TRBV6-5; 8 bases match TRBD2. The CDR3 totals 15 residues. The V gene end was trimmed by 2 bases and the J gene end by 5 bases; junction bases not matched to a gene: 5. Germline CDR1 and CDR2: MNHEY and SVGAGI. This chain's CDR3 is CASSYGGTRDNEQFF. CDR3 coding DNA: TGTGCCAGCAGTTACGGCGGGACTAGGGACAATGAGCAGTTCTTC.

Here the CDR3 DNA reads TGTGCCAGCAGCTTGGATCCTAGTTCGGGAAATGAGCAGTTCTTC. Translated: CASSLDPSSGNEQFF. The chain couples TRBV5-4 to TRBJ2-1; maybe TRBD2 (5 bases). Between the trimmed V and J ends, which lost 0 bases and 7 bases, there was a span of 14 bases. The length of the CDR3 is 15 residues. Germline loops: CDR1 SGHNT, CDR2 YYREEE (reference sequence).

The J gene is TRBJ2-1, the V gene TRBV5-4, with 9 bases matching TRBD1. Trimming removed 4 bases from V and 5 bases from J; junction bases left unmatched: 7. CDR1 is SGHNT, CDR2 YYREEE, per germline (reference sequence). The CDR3 totals 15 residues. The CDR3 sequence is CASSAPGQGNNEQFF. The CDR3 nucleotides are TGTGCCAGCAGCGCTCCGGGACAGGGAAACAATGAGCAGTTCTTC.

The chain carries TRBV10-3 and TRBJ1-1; TRBD1 might be the D (6 bases). CDR1 is ENHRY and CDR2 is SYGVKD in the germline V gene. CDR3 length: 15 residues. V was cut by 2 bases and J by 3 bases, with 13 bases left in between. CDR3 in amino acids: CAISEGQGWHTEAFF. The CDR3 bases are TGTGCCATCAGTGAGGGGCAGGGGTGGCACACTGAAGCTTTCTTT.

To note about this clone: Other DNA sequences in the same sample also yield this CDR3. The chain combines TRBV12-5 with TRBJ2-3; D might be TRBD2 (5 bases). The CDR3 extends over 13 amino acids. Between the trimmed V and J ends, which lost 7 bases and 1 base, there was a span of 9 bases. Germline loops: CDR1 LGHNT, CDR2 FRNRAP. The CDR3 protein is CASALGGTDTQYF. The CDR3 DNA follows: TGTGCTAGTGCCCTGGGAGGCACAGATACGCAGTATTTT.

This clone was counted a single time. This CDR3 is CASSSMGGLAGVYEQYF. For the CDR3, the DNA is TGTGCCAGCAGTTCAATGGGGGGACTAGCGGGAGTCTACGAGCAGTACTTC. This sequence joins TRBV11-1 and TRBJ2-7, with 14 bases aligning to TRBD2. The germline CDR1 and CDR2 sequences are SGHAT and FQDESV (reference sequence). CDR3 length: 17 amino acids. Losses at the gene ends were 6 bases for V and 3 bases for J; bases not matched to a gene: 10. Based on the CDR3 plus reference TRBV11-1 and TRBJ2-7, the full variable domain is EAEVAQSPRYKITEKSQAVAFWCDPISGHATLYWYRQILGQGPELLVQFQDESVVDDSQLPKDRFSAERLKGVDSTLKIQPAELGDSAMYLCASSSMGGLAGVYEQYFGPGTRLTVT.